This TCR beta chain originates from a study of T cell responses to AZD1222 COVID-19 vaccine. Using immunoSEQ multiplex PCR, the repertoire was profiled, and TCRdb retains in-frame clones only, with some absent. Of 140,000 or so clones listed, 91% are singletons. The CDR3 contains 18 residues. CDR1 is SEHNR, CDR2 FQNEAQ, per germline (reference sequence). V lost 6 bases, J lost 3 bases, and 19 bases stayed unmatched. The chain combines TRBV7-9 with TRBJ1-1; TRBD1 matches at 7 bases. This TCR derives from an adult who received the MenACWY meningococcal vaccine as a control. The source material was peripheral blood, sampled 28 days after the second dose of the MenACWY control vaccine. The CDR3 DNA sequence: TGTGCCAGCAGTTCAAAGAGGGGGCTGAAATACGGGGACACTGAAGCTTTCTTT. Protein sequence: CASSSKRGLKYGDTEAFF. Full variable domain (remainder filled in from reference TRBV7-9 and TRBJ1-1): DTGVSQNPRHKITKRGQNVTFRCDPISEHNRLYWYRQTLGQGPEFLTYFQNEAQLEKSRLLSDRFSAERPKGSFSTLEIQRTEQGDSAMYLCASSSKRGLKYGDTEAFFGQGTRLTVV.